These 27 T cell receptor beta chains share one sample of origin, sequenced in a study of identical twins. TCRdb ran MiXCR on the 5' RACE reads and lists one entry per CDR3 protein. This table has nearly 900,000 distinct CDR3 sequences, approximately 13% appearing once. This same sample was also taken into another study, of yellow fever vaccine responses in identical twins.

Sequenced sample: PBMCs. These receptors originate from a woman between 18 and 30 years old in good health.

The sample holds a few counts of this clonotype. The CDR3 loop reads CSARSTAGQGNSPLHF. The CDR3 region has the DNA TGCAGTGCTAGATCTACGGCCGGACAGGGAAATTCACCCCTCCACTTT. The genes are TRBV20-1 and TRBJ1-6, with 8 bases aligning to TRBD1. V dropped 2 bases and J dropped 7; count of bases not matched to a gene: 10. The CDR3 sequence is 16 residues long. In germline, CDR1 is DFQATT, CDR2 SNEGSKA (reference sequence).

This clonotype came up a few times. The chain employs TRBV11-2 and TRBJ2-1, with D perhaps TRBD1 or TRBD2 (5 bases each). The CDR3 totals 16 residues. V was cut by 4 bases and J by 2 bases, with 15 bases left in between. Looked up from germline, CDR1 is SGHAT and CDR2 is FQNNGV. Written as DNA, the CDR3 is TGTGCCAGCAGCTCAGGGAGTGACTATCCCTACAATGAGCAGTTCTTC. It is translated as CASSSGSDYPYNEQFF. The whole variable domain, remainder taken from reference TRBV11-2 and TRBJ2-1, is EAGVAQSPRYKIIEKRQSVAFWCNPISGHATLYWYQQILGQGPKLLIQFQNNGVVDDSQLPKDRFSAERLKGVDSTLKIQPAKLEDSAVYLCASSSGSDYPYNEQFFGPGTRLTVL.

This rearrangement joins TRBV11-2 to TRBJ1-1; no clear D. Germline V CDR1 and CDR2: SGHAT, FQNNGV. The CDR3 is 15 residues long. Trimming took off 0 bases at V and 5 bases at J, with 13 bases between the two ends. In DNA form, the CDR3 reads TGTGCCAGCAGCTTAGATACTCGGGTGGGGACTGAAGCTTTCTTT. Protein sequence: CASSLDTRVGTEAFF.

V is TRBV12-3 or TRBV12-4 and J is TRBJ2-1; maybe TRBD2 (5 bases). Trimming pared 11 bases from V and 4 bases from J, leaving 12 bases between. The CDR3 extends over 12 amino acids. The CDR3 loop reads CAGGHIYNEQFF. CDR3 DNA: TGTGCCGGCGGGCACATATACAATGAGCAGTTCTTC.

This chain joins TRBV20-1 and TRBJ1-2, with 8 bases fitting TRBD1. CDR3 length equals 13 residues. Germline CDR1 DFQATT, CDR2 SNEGSKA (reference sequence). Unmatched junction bases numbered 7, after V lost 4 bases and J lost 6 bases. The CDR3, as DNA: TGCAGTGCTACGGGACAGGCGGGACATGGCTACACCTTC. This codes for CSATGQAGHGYTF.

In its sample, this clonotype was seen a few times. The chain employs TRBV12-3 or TRBV12-4 and TRBJ2-5; the match to TRBD1 covers 12 bases. After removal of 6 bases from V and 4 bases from J, the junction contained 15 bases not matched to a gene. CDR3 length equals 18 residues. CDR3 region: CASSPGGTGGAHRETQYF. CDR3 sequence (DNA): TGTGCCAGCAGCCCTGGGGGGACAGGGGGCGCACATAGAGAGACCCAGTACTTC.

In this sample, this clonotype turned up a few times. The rearrangement uses TRBV5-1 and TRBJ1-2, with 11 bases matching TRBD1. CDR1 SGHRS and CDR2 YFSETQ come from the germline V gene. The junction had 10 bases not matched to a gene; V was cut back by 3 bases and J by 0 bases. The CDR3 loop spans 18 amino acids. This CDR3 is CASSSRGGTGGANYGYTF. Here the CDR3 DNA reads TGCGCCAGCAGCTCCCGAGGGGGGACAGGGGGAGCTAACTATGGCTACACCTTC.

This chain uses TRBV2 with TRBJ1-1, with D perhaps matching TRBD1 (6 bases). The germline gives CDR1 SNHLY, CDR2 FYNNEI. This CDR3 is built from 14 residues. With 4 bases removed from V and 3 bases from J, the gap between germline ends came to 12 bases. The DNA of the CDR3 is TGTGCCAGCAGTGGGGGACATGGCGACACTGAAGCTTTCTTT. Its protein product is CASSGGHGDTEAFF.

In this sample, this clonotype turned up many times. The V call is TRBV12-3 or TRBV12-4, the J call TRBJ2-2; 9 nucleotides align to TRBD2. Losses at the gene ends were 5 bases for V and 3 bases for J; bases not matched to a gene: 10. The CDR3 contains 17 residues. The CDR3 DNA reads as TGTGCCAGCAGTCCCCTCGGTAGCGGGAGTGACACCGGGGAGCTGTTTTTT. It encodes CASSPLGSGSDTGELFF.

The genes are TRBV6-5 and TRBJ2-7; 8 nucleotides line up with TRBD2. There are 16 residues in the CDR3. Germline CDR1 reads MNHEY; CDR2 reads SVGAGI. V trimming: 2 bases; J trimming: 6 bases; junction bases outside the gene matches: 12. The CDR3 nucleotides read TGTGCCAGCAGTTACGTCTCTGGGGCGGGAGGTGGCGAGCAGTACTTC. Protein sequence: CASSYVSGAGGGEQYF.

In regard to this clonotype: The junction differs from germline at one of its ends, possibly a read error. The chain has TRBV20-1 and TRBJ2-1; the D gene is possibly TRBD1 (5 bases). This CDR3 comprises 11 residues. Germline lookup yields CDR1 DFQATT and CDR2 SNEGSKA (reference sequence). CDR3 sequence (DNA): TGCAGTGCTAGAGAAACAGGACCGTGGGATTTC. Protein: CSARETGPWDF.

The chain is built from TRBV6-1 and TRBJ1-5, with a possible D match to TRBD1 (5 bases). V gave up 4 bases and J gave up 2 bases, with 12 bases separating them. The CDR3 totals 15 residues. Per germline, CDR1 MNHNS and CDR2 SASEGT. The DNA for the CDR3 is TGTGCCAGCAGTGCCCAGGGCGGGGGCAATCAGCCCCAGCATTTT. It encodes CASSAQGGGNQPQHF.

The table lists this clonotype with a few counts. This rearrangement joins TRBV15 to TRBJ2-7; D call uncertain. V was trimmed by 0 bases and J by 4 bases, leaving 10 bases between them. CDR1 is LNHNV and CDR2 is YYDKDF in the germline V gene (reference sequence). The CDR3 totals 14 residues. The DNA for the CDR3 is TGTGCCACCAGCAGAGATCTGGGCAGTTACGAGCAGTACGTC. Translating it yields CATSRDLGSYEQYV.

V gene TRBV7-8 combines with J gene TRBJ2-7, with D maybe TRBD2 (5 bases). V was pared by 3 bases and J by 0 bases, with 15 bases between. In germline, CDR1 is SGHVS, CDR2 FQNEAQ. The CDR3 covers 16 residues. CDR3: CASSFSPGRSSYEQYF. The CDR3 region has the DNA TGTGCCAGCAGCTTCTCCCCGGGAAGGAGCTCCTACGAGCAGTACTTC.

This clonotype has ten or more counts. The gene calls are TRBV6-5 and TRBJ1-1; D not certain. CDR3 length: 12 amino acids. V gave up 9 bases and J gave up 0 bases, with 8 bases separating them. CDR1 and CDR2 (germline): MNHEY, SVGAGI. The CDR3 DNA reads TGTGCCAGTCAGACGGTGAACACTGAAGCTTTCTTT. It is translated as CASQTVNTEAFF.

J is TRBJ1-3 and V is TRBV15; no reliable D call. The V end lost 1 base, the J end lost 0 bases, and 4 bases lay between the germline ends. This CDR3 spans 14 amino acids. Germline V CDR1 and CDR2: LNHNV, YYDKDF (reference sequence). The CDR3 coding sequence is TGTGCCACCAGCAGAGGGGACTCTGGAAACACCATATATTTT. Translation: CATSRGDSGNTIYF.

The DNA of the CDR3 is TGCGCCAGCAGCCCAGTGGGACTAGCGGGGGATGAGACCCAGTACTTC. It translates to CASSPVGLAGDETQYF. This sequence joins TRBV5-1 and TRBJ2-5, with TRBD2 matching over 14 bases. CDR3 length equals 16 residues. Germline CDR1 is SGHRS and CDR2 is YFSETQ. V lost 4 bases, J lost 5 bases, and 7 bases stayed unmatched.

CDR3 amino acids: CASCSSGTSGTSRHTQYF. The CDR3 DNA reads as TGTGCCAGCTGCTCCTCCGGGACTAGCGGGACTTCACGGCATACGCAGTATTTT. The rearrangement joins TRBV12-3 or TRBV12-4 to TRBJ2-3, with TRBD2 matching over 13 bases. The J segment lost 7 bases and the V segment lost 8 bases, leaving 18 bases of the junction unmatched. The CDR3 is 18 amino acids.

This clonotype came up a few times. The V and J genes are TRBV7-2 and TRBJ2-3; TRBD2 aligns across 10 bases. V trimming: 5 bases; J trimming: 6 bases; junction bases outside the gene matches: 5. Germline CDR1 and CDR2: SGHTA and FQGNSA. The CDR3 covers 14 residues. CDR3 residues: CASSNLAGADTQYF. The CDR3 DNA sequence: TGTGCCAGCAGCAACCTAGCGGGGGCCGATACGCAGTATTTT.

About this clonotype itself: One end of the junction is discordant with germline, which a read error may explain. The rearrangement joins TRBV3-1 to TRBJ2-1; 8 bases are a match to TRBD2. Germline values: CDR1 LGHDT, CDR2 YNNKEL (reference sequence). The CDR3 consists of 16 residues. CDR3 amino acids: CACSRLLAEPYNEQFF. The CDR3, as DNA: TGTGCCTGCAGCCGGTTACTAGCGGAGCCCTACAATGAGCAGTTCTTC.

CDR3 protein: CASSYSPGHLSTDTQYF. CDR3 nucleotides: TGTGCCAGCAGTTACTCCCCAGGACATCTCAGCACAGATACGCAGTATTTT. The V call is TRBV6-5, the J call TRBJ2-3; maybe TRBD1 (5 bases). Germline CDR1 MNHEY, CDR2 SVGAGI. V lost 0 bases to trimming and J lost 0 bases, with 13 bases between them. CDR3 length: 17 residues.

This clonotype was seen many times. This chain joins TRBV28 and TRBJ2-7; 10 bases map to TRBD1. V was pared by 1 base and J by 4 bases, with 4 bases of the junction left unmatched. Germline V gene sequence: CDR1 MDHEN, CDR2 SYDVKM. The CDR3 extends over 15 amino acids. The DNA of the CDR3 is TGTGCCAGCAGTTTATCAGACAGGGGGCGGTACGAGCAGTACTTC. It encodes CASSLSDRGRYEQYF. Based on the CDR3 plus reference TRBV28 and TRBJ2-7, the full variable domain is DVKVTQSSRYLVKRTGEKVFLECVQDMDHENMFWYRQDPGLGLRLIYFSYDVKMKEKGDIPEGYSVSREKKERFSLILESASTNQTSMYLCASSLSDRGRYEQYFGPGTRLTVT.

This clonotype was counted a few times. V gene TRBV4-1 combines with J gene TRBJ1-6, with a tentative D call TRBD1 (6 bases). There are 16 residues in the CDR3. The V end was cut by 0 bases, the J end by 4 bases, with 10 bases between. Germline V gene data show CDR1 as MGHRA and CDR2 as YSYEKL. The CDR3 DNA follows: TGCGCCAGCAGCCAAGAGTCAGGGGCGTATAATTCACCCCTCCACTTT. This sequence encodes CASSQESGAYNSPLHF.

To note about this clonotype: Because the CDR3's place on the DNA is in doubt, the DNA is left out and the CDR3 is given as listed by TCRdb. The genes are TRBV7-5 and TRBJ2-3; the D segment call TRBD1 is taken from the table without a DNA check. TRBV7-5 is noted as a pseudogene. Inclusive of both ends, the CDR3 amounts to 22 amino acids. CDR3: CISVSEAYRVAGIYHVADTQYF.

This chain uses TRBV12-3 or TRBV12-4 with TRBJ2-3, with a possible D match to TRBD2 (5 bases). The V and J ends lost 1 base and 2 bases respectively, with 13 bases between them. CDR3 length: 16 amino acids. The CDR3 nucleotides are TGTGCCAGCAGTTTAGATAGCGCGCGGGTCACAGATACGCAGTATTTT. Amino acid sequence: CASSLDSARVTDTQYF.

This clonotype has a handful of counts. The chain recombines TRBV7-8 with TRBJ1-4, with 7 bases that match TRBD1. CDR3 length: 14 amino acids. Germline V gene lookup returns CDR1 SGHVS and CDR2 FQNEAQ. Trimming cost V 4 bases and J 7 bases; bases outside gene matches: 6. The CDR3: CASSSGTVAEKLFF. The CDR3 DNA reads TGTGCCAGCAGCTCCGGGACAGTAGCTGAAAAACTGTTTTTT.

This clonotype was seen more than once but under ten times. This rearrangement joins TRBV12-3 or TRBV12-4 to TRBJ2-2; no reliable D call. V was clipped by 3 bases and J by 5 bases, with 7 bases between them. This CDR3 contains 13 residues. CDR3 nucleotide sequence: TGTGCCAGCAGTTTCCACTTAACCGGGGAGCTGTTTTTT. Its translation: CASSFHLTGELFF.